A selection of T cell receptor beta chains follows, all from one sample in a study of shared clonotypes between healthy human individuals. Repertoires were generated with immunoSEQ multiplex PCR, while TCRdb's copy carries only in-frame clones and drops some. The sample has roughly 490,000 clones; 70% to 80% are singletons. Input material: PBMCs. Every receptor here comes from a woman aged 35 to 49 in good health. Some clones in this sample may be carry-over from other donors' samples. CDR3s include the opening cysteine and the closing phenylalanine or tryptophan. Each record gives: clone size, CDR3 length, D gene, J gene, V gene, CDR3 DNA, CDR3 protein. A D gene is named only where the DNA matches it firmly. Clone size appears in some rows only: once, few, many, or a class for an expanded clone.

clone_size: NA
cdr3_length: 15
d_call: NA
j_call: TRBJ2-7
v_call: TRBV18
cdr3_nt: TGTGCCAGCTCACCTAAAAGGGGGTACTCCTACGAGCAGTACTTC
cdr3_aa: CASSPKRGYSYEQYF

clone_size: few
cdr3_length: 15
d_call: NA
j_call: TRBJ2-7
v_call: TRBV11-2
cdr3_nt: TGTGCCAGCAGCCGCACCCTGGACGCCACCTACGAGCAGTACTTC
cdr3_aa: CASSRTLDATYEQYF

clone_size: NA
cdr3_length: 15
d_call: TRBD2
j_call: TRBJ2-3
v_call: TRBV28
cdr3_nt: TGTGCCAGCAGTATAGCGGGAGGGTTAACAGATACGCAGTATTTT
cdr3_aa: CASSIAGGLTDTQYF

clone_size: NA
cdr3_length: 13
d_call: NA
j_call: TRBJ2-3
v_call: TRBV7-3
cdr3_nt: TGTGCCAGCAGCCCCTCCATTGGAGATACGCAGTATTTT
cdr3_aa: CASSPSIGDTQYF

clone_size: NA
cdr3_length: 13
d_call: NA
j_call: TRBJ1-2
v_call: TRBV28
cdr3_nt: TGTGCCAGCACCCAGAGGGTGAACTATGGCTACACCTTC
cdr3_aa: CASTQRVNYGYTF

clone_size: many
cdr3_length: 12
d_call: NA
j_call: TRBJ2-5
v_call: TRBV28
cdr3_nt: TGTGCCAGCAGTGGGTACCAAGAGACCCAGTACTTC
cdr3_aa: CASSGYQETQYF

clone_size: NA
cdr3_length: 14
d_call: TRBD2
j_call: TRBJ2-1
v_call: TRBV18
cdr3_nt: TGTGCCAGCTCACCATCTAGCGGGTCGTATGAGCAGTTCTTC
cdr3_aa: CASSPSSGSYEQFF

clone_size: NA
cdr3_length: 14
d_call: NA
j_call: TRBJ1-2
v_call: TRBV6-4
cdr3_nt: TGTGCCAGCAGTGAGGGGCCCAATAACTATGGCTACACCTTC
cdr3_aa: CASSEGPNNYGYTF

clone_size: NA
cdr3_length: 14
d_call: NA
j_call: TRBJ2-7
v_call: TRBV4-1
cdr3_nt: TGCGCCAGCAGCCGCGAGGGGTCGCTGGGCGAGCAGTACTTC
cdr3_aa: CASSREGSLGEQYF

clone_size: NA
cdr3_length: 17
d_call: TRBD2
j_call: TRBJ2-1
v_call: TRBV4-2
cdr3_nt: TGTGCCAGCAGCCAAGATCCGGGGGGAGCGAGGTACGCTGAGCAGTTCTTC
cdr3_aa: CASSQDPGGARYAEQFF

clone_size: once
cdr3_length: 16
d_call: NA
j_call: TRBJ2-3
v_call: TRBV7-6
cdr3_nt: TGTGCCAGCAGCCTAGGAGTAAGCGGCGGCACAGATACGCAGTATTTT
cdr3_aa: CASSLGVSGGTDTQYF

clone_size: NA
cdr3_length: 15
d_call: NA
j_call: TRBJ1-1
v_call: TRBV4-2
cdr3_nt: TGTGCCAGCAGCCAGTCGTCGGGGAGGAACACTGAAGCTTTCTTT
cdr3_aa: CASSQSSGRNTEAFF

clone_size: NA
cdr3_length: 13
d_call: NA
j_call: TRBJ1-2
v_call: TRBV11-2
cdr3_nt: TGTGCCAGCAGCCGGGACACCTACTATGGCTACACCTTC
cdr3_aa: CASSRDTYYGYTF

clone_size: NA
cdr3_length: 13
d_call: NA
j_call: TRBJ1-5
v_call: TRBV9
cdr3_nt: TGTGCCAGCAGCGTGGGGTTGGCTCAGCCCCAGCATTTT
cdr3_aa: CASSVGLAQPQHF

clone_size: NA
cdr3_length: 15
d_call: NA
j_call: TRBJ1-2
v_call: TRBV18
cdr3_nt: TGTGCCAGCTCACCTCACGGGACACCTAACTATGGCTACACCTTC
cdr3_aa: CASSPHGTPNYGYTF

clone_size: NA
cdr3_length: 14
d_call: NA
j_call: TRBJ1-4
v_call: TRBV5-4
cdr3_nt: TGTGCCAGCAGCTTGGTTGGGGCTAATGAAAAACTGTTTTTT
cdr3_aa: CASSLVGANEKLFF

clone_size: NA
cdr3_length: 13
d_call: NA
j_call: TRBJ2-5
v_call: TRBV7-2
cdr3_nt: TGTGCCAGCAGCGAGGGAAGGGGAGAGACCCAGTACTTC
cdr3_aa: CASSEGRGETQYF

clone_size: many
cdr3_length: 14
d_call: TRBD1
j_call: TRBJ1-1
v_call: TRBV4-3
cdr3_nt: TGCGCCAGCAGCTACGACAGGGGGAACACTGAAGCTTTCTTT
cdr3_aa: CASSYDRGNTEAFF

clone_size: NA
cdr3_length: 13
d_call: TRBD1
j_call: TRBJ2-7
v_call: TRBV7-3
cdr3_nt: TGTGCCAGCAGCTACACAGGGGGCTACGAGCAGTACTTC
cdr3_aa: CASSYTGGYEQYF

clone_size: NA
cdr3_length: 16
d_call: NA
j_call: TRBJ1-3
v_call: TRBV9
cdr3_nt: TGTGCCAGCAGTAGAACCGGACCGTACTCTGGAAACACCATATATTTT
cdr3_aa: CASSRTGPYSGNTIYF

clone_size: once
cdr3_length: 16
d_call: NA
j_call: TRBJ2-3
v_call: TRBV5-5
cdr3_nt: TGTGCCAGCAGCTTGGTCATGGGAGGTTCTTCAGATACGCAGTATTTT
cdr3_aa: CASSLVMGGSSDTQYF

clone_size: NA
cdr3_length: 15
d_call: TRBD2
j_call: TRBJ2-7
v_call: TRBV7-4
cdr3_nt: TGTGCCAGCAGCTTAGGACTAGCGGACCCCTACGAGCAGTACTTC
cdr3_aa: CASSLGLADPYEQYF

clone_size: NA
cdr3_length: 12
d_call: TRBD1
j_call: TRBJ1-1
v_call: TRBV6-5
cdr3_nt: TGTGCCAGCAGTGCCCCGGGACAGGTCTTATTCTTT
cdr3_aa: CASSAPGQVLFF

clone_size: few
cdr3_length: 14
d_call: NA
j_call: TRBJ1-1
v_call: TRBV10-2
cdr3_nt: TGCGCCAGCAGTGAAGTGGGTGCAAACACTGAAGCTTTCTTT
cdr3_aa: CASSEVGANTEAFF

clone_size: medium-sized
cdr3_length: 15
d_call: NA
j_call: TRBJ1-1
v_call: TRBV18
cdr3_nt: TGTGCCAGCTCACCACCGGGGGGACAGAACACTGAAGCTTTCTTT
cdr3_aa: CASSPPGGQNTEAFF

clone_size: NA
cdr3_length: 13
d_call: NA
j_call: TRBJ2-2
v_call: TRBV6-1
cdr3_nt: TGTGCCAGCAGAGGGCCGAACACCGGGGAGCTGTTTTTT
cdr3_aa: CASRGPNTGELFF

clone_size: NA
cdr3_length: 14
d_call: TRBD2
j_call: TRBJ2-7
v_call: TRBV30
cdr3_nt: TGTGCCTGGGGGGGACTAGCGGGAATCCACGAGCAGTACTTC
cdr3_aa: CAWGGLAGIHEQYF

clone_size: NA
cdr3_length: 15
d_call: TRBD1
j_call: TRBJ1-2
v_call: TRBV5-1
cdr3_nt: TGCGCCAGCAGCCCCTGGACAGGGGAAGGGTATGGCTACACCTTC
cdr3_aa: CASSPWTGEGYGYTF

clone_size: many
cdr3_length: 15
d_call: NA
j_call: TRBJ1-5
v_call: TRBV5-1
cdr3_nt: TGCGCCAGCAGCTTGGGACCGCTTAGCAATCAGCCCCAGCATTTT
cdr3_aa: CASSLGPLSNQPQHF

clone_size: NA
cdr3_length: 13
d_call: NA
j_call: TRBJ2-1
v_call: TRBV9
cdr3_nt: TGTGCCAGCAGCACCGGAGTTACAGATGAGCAGTTCTTC
cdr3_aa: CASSTGVTDEQFF

clone_size: few
cdr3_length: 15
d_call: NA
j_call: TRBJ2-2
v_call: TRBV30
cdr3_nt: TGTGCCTGGAGCCCCTTAGATTTGATCACCGGGGAGCTGTTTTTT
cdr3_aa: CAWSPLDLITGELFF

clone_size: NA
cdr3_length: 15
d_call: NA
j_call: TRBJ2-7
v_call: TRBV2
cdr3_nt: TGTGCCAGCAGACCTAGGACAGCGAGCTCCTACGAGCAGTACTTC
cdr3_aa: CASRPRTASSYEQYF

clone_size: NA
cdr3_length: 15
d_call: NA
j_call: TRBJ2-5
v_call: TRBV2
cdr3_nt: TGTGCCAGCAGTGAGGGGGGCCAGGGTGCAGAGACCCAGTACTTC
cdr3_aa: CASSEGGQGAETQYF

clone_size: NA
cdr3_length: 13
d_call: NA
j_call: TRBJ1-2
v_call: TRBV27
cdr3_nt: TGTGCCAGCAGTTTCAGGGCCCTCCATGGCTACACCTTC
cdr3_aa: CASSFRALHGYTF

clone_size: NA
cdr3_length: 18
d_call: NA
j_call: TRBJ1-2
v_call: TRBV5-5
cdr3_nt: TGTGCCAGCAGCCTGGGCTTAATTCGACAGTCACTGTACTATGGCTACACCTTC
cdr3_aa: CASSLGLIRQSLYYGYTF